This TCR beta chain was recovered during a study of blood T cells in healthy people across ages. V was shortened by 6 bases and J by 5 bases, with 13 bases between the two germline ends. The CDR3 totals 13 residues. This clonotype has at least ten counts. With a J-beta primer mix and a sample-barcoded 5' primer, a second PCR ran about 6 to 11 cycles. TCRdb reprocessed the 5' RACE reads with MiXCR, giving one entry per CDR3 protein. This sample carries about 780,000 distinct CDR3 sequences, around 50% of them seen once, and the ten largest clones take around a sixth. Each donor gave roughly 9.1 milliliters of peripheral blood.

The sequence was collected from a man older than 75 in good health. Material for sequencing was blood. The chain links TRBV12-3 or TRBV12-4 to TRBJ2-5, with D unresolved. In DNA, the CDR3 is TGTGCCAGCAGGACCCAAAATAAGGAGACCCAGTACTTC. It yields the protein CASRTQNKETQYF.